The 21 T cell receptor beta chains below all came from one sample that was sequenced in a study of blood T cell repertoires in COVID-19. Libraries were prepared by immunoSEQ multiplex PCR; TCRdb keeps only in-frame clonotypes and omits some of them. The sample lists about 330,000 clones, about nine tenths occurring once. Sequencing was carried out using PBMCs or T cells enriched from blood (not recorded which). These receptors originate from a woman under 30 who had recovered from COVID-19.

This chain connects TRBV3-1 (or the pseudogene TRBV3-2) to TRBJ1-2; D call uncertain. The germline CDR1 and CDR2 sequences are LGHDT and YNNKEL (reference sequence). V was clipped by 0 bases and J by 8 bases, with 10 bases between them. CDR3 size: 13 residues. CDR3 sequence: CASSQDPGEGYTF. The CDR3 DNA sequence: TGTGCCAGCAGCCAAGATCCCGGAGAGGGCTACACCTTC.

J is TRBJ2-7 and V is TRBV12-3 or TRBV12-4; D perhaps matches TRBD1 (6 bases). The V gene lost 3 bases and the J gene lost 7 bases, with 13 bases spanning the gap. The CDR3 covers 13 residues. CDR3 in amino acids: CASSLLSQGEQYF. Here the CDR3 DNA reads TGTGCCAGCAGTTTGCTCTCCCAGGGGGAGCAGTACTTC.

This chain joins TRBV28 and TRBJ1-2; no clear D gene. The CDR3 is 11 amino acids. V lost 5 bases to trimming and J lost 8 bases, with 9 bases between them. Looked up from germline, CDR1 is MDHEN and CDR2 is SYDVKM. DNA of the CDR3: TGTGCCAGCAGTACGCCCCGGGGCTACACCTTC. Protein sequence: CASSTPRGYTF.

The chain links TRBV28 to TRBJ1-1; D is perhaps TRBD1 (6 bases). The CDR3 contains 13 residues. CDR1 MDHEN and CDR2 SYDVKM come from the germline V gene. V was pared by 7 bases and J by 1 base, with 10 bases between. The CDR3 DNA follows: TGTGCCAGCAACCCGGGACAGAACACTGAAGCTTTCTTT. It encodes CASNPGQNTEAFF.

This clone was counted a few times. This chain joins TRBV30 and TRBJ1-2; D not resolved. Between the trimmed V and J ends, which lost 2 bases and 6 bases, there was a span of 19 bases. The V gene's germline CDR1 is GTSNPN and CDR2 SVGIG (reference sequence). The CDR3 is made up of 15 amino acids. The CDR3 loop reads CAWSPLASEVHGYTF. CDR3 in DNA: TGTGCCTGGAGTCCTTTGGCATCAGAGGTCCATGGCTACACCTTC.

This chain links TRBV5-6 with TRBJ2-3, with TRBD2 as a possible D gene (5 bases). Germline V lookup: CDR1 SGHDT, CDR2 YYEEEE. The V gene lost 1 base and the J gene lost 5 bases, with 17 bases spanning the gap. The CDR3 length is 16 residues. The DNA of the CDR3 is TGTGCCAGCAGCTTGAGCATGGCTAGCAGTGTAGATACGCAGTATTTT. Translating it yields CASSLSMASSVDTQYF.

The gene calls are TRBV9 and TRBJ1-1; D remains unclear. Germline V gene lookup returns CDR1 SGDLS and CDR2 YYNGEE. This CDR3 has 15 amino acids. Trimming left V 0 bases short and J 0 bases short, with 9 bases between. CDR3 bases: TGTGCCAGCAGCGTAGAAGCTACCATGAACACTGAAGCTTTCTTT. Its translation is CASSVEATMNTEAFF.

The CDR3 reads CSVERLSTDTQYF. The CDR3 nucleotides are TGCAGCGTTGAAAGACTGAGCACAGATACGCAGTATTTT. The chain couples TRBV29-1 to TRBJ2-3; D gene uncertain. The CDR3 contains 13 residues. V gave up 2 bases and J gave up 0 bases, with 6 bases separating them. The germline V gene encodes CDR1 SQVTM and CDR2 ANQGSEA.

The CDR3 DNA sequence: TGTGCCAGCAGCCACGGAGCGGGGGCTTACAATGAGCAGTTCTTC. It yields the protein CASSHGAGAYNEQFF. J is TRBJ2-1 and V is TRBV4-2; 8 bases are a match to TRBD2. After removal of 3 bases from V and 4 bases from J, the junction contained 5 bases not matched to a gene. CDR3 length: 15 amino acids. Germline assignment: CDR1 LGHNA and CDR2 YNFKEQ.

The CDR3 region is CASTPNRGDGQPQHF. As DNA, the CDR3 is TGTGCCAGCACCCCCAACAGGGGGGATGGTCAGCCCCAGCATTTT. V gene TRBV28 combines with J gene TRBJ1-5; 8 bases match TRBD1. This CDR3 has 15 residues. Trimming removed 7 bases from V and 6 bases from J; junction bases left unmatched: 11. The V gene's germline CDR1 is MDHEN and CDR2 SYDVKM.

The chain is built from TRBV5-4 and TRBJ1-2, with D unresolved. From germline, CDR1 is SGHNT and CDR2 YYREEE (reference sequence). V was clipped by 3 bases and J by 4 bases, with 16 bases between them. This CDR3 region has 15 residues. This CDR3 reads CASSSSTGGGYGYTF. CDR3 DNA sequence: TGTGCCAGCAGCTCGTCCACCGGAGGAGGCTATGGCTACACCTTC.

The chain joins TRBV29-1 to TRBJ2-7; 7 positions match TRBD1. With 6 bases clipped from V and 0 bases from J, the junction kept 2 bases outside the gene matches. Germline CDR1 is SQVTM and CDR2 is ANQGSEA. CDR3 length: 12 amino acids. This CDR3 is CSVRQGSYEQYF. In nucleotides, the CDR3 is TGCAGCGTAAGACAGGGCTCCTACGAGCAGTACTTC.

This clone was detected only once. The chain links TRBV6-2 or TRBV6-3 to TRBJ1-2; TRBD1 matches 7 bases. J lost 3 bases, V lost 5 bases, and 9 bases had no gene match. CDR1 and CDR2 (germline): MNHEY, SVGEGT. The length of the CDR3 is 15 residues. For the CDR3, the DNA is TGTGCCAGCAGTCTCCGGGACAGACGACACTATGGCTACACCTTC. This sequence encodes CASSLRDRRHYGYTF.

About this clone: Other DNA sequences in this specimen translate into the identical CDR3. V usage is TRBV12-3 or TRBV12-4 and J usage is TRBJ2-5; D remains unclear. The CDR3 contains 11 residues. Trimming stripped 2 bases from V and 5 bases from J, with 3 bases between. The CDR3 loop reads CASSLSETQYF. The CDR3 nucleotides are TGTGCCAGCAGTTTATCGGAGACCCAGTACTTC.

J is TRBJ1-5 and V is TRBV11-2, with D possibly TRBD1 on 5 matching bases. The CDR3 extends over 14 amino acids. Trimming pared 5 bases from V and 2 bases from J, leaving 10 bases between. In germline, CDR1 is SGHAT, CDR2 FQNNGV. The CDR3 region is CASSPIGGNQPQHF. The CDR3 nucleotides are TGTGCCAGCAGCCCGATAGGGGGCAATCAGCCCCAGCATTTT.

The chain uses TRBV28 and TRBJ1-2; 11 bases are a match to TRBD1. V was clipped by 7 bases and J by 4 bases; unmatched bases: 11. CDR3 size: 16 residues. Germline-derived CDR1 and CDR2 are MDHEN and SYDVKM. CDR3 sequence: CASNPSGTGGGYGYTF. For the CDR3, the DNA is TGTGCCAGCAACCCGTCGGGGACAGGGGGTGGCTATGGCTACACCTTC.

This chain uses TRBV7-2 with TRBJ2-1; 7 bases fit TRBD2. This CDR3 has 12 residues. CDR1 and CDR2 (germline): SGHTA, FQGNSA. With 10 bases clipped from V and 5 bases from J, the junction kept 5 bases outside the gene matches. CDR3 nucleotide sequence: TGTGCCACCCGGCGGGAGCACAATGAGCAGTTCTTC. Translated: CATRREHNEQFF.

The chain carries TRBV6-5 and TRBJ2-5; TRBD2 aligns across 8 bases. V shed 6 bases and J 3 bases; nucleotides not matched to a gene: 6. Germline lookup yields CDR1 MNHEY and CDR2 SVGAGI. This CDR3 spans 14 amino acids. CDR3 protein: CASSLGLAEETQYF. Here the CDR3 DNA reads TGTGCCAGCAGCCTTGGACTAGCCGAAGAGACCCAGTACTTC.

CDR3 residues: CASSLVGQTSYGYTF. The CDR3 DNA reads as TGCGCCAGCAGCTTGGTCGGACAGACCAGTTATGGCTACACCTTC. The chain uses TRBV5-1 and TRBJ1-2; perhaps TRBD1 as D (6 bases). V was trimmed by 0 bases and J by 5 bases, leaving 14 bases between them. The CDR3 is 15 amino acids. The V gene's germline CDR1 is SGHRS and CDR2 YFSETQ.

The rearrangement joins TRBV7-9 to TRBJ1-6; no firm D call. The germline V gene has CDR1 SEHNR and CDR2 FQNEAQ (reference sequence). V was clipped by 2 bases and J by 8 bases, with 16 bases between them. This CDR3 region has 16 residues. The CDR3 loop is CASSLREVGTDSPLHF. In DNA form, the CDR3 reads TGTGCCAGCAGCTTACGGGAGGTGGGCACGGATTCACCCCTCCACTTT.

The rearrangement links TRBV30 to TRBJ2-7, with 9 bases matching TRBD2. Germline V gives CDR1 GTSNPN, CDR2 SVGIG (reference sequence). The V gene end was trimmed by 1 base and the J gene end by 3 bases; junction bases not matched to a gene: 4. The CDR3 runs to 14 residues. As DNA, the CDR3 is TGTGCCTGGAGTGGTGCTAGCGGGAACTACGAGCAGTACTTC. Translating it yields CAWSGASGNYEQYF.